These 10 T cell receptor beta chains were all obtained from the same sample, sequenced in a study of B cell selection in AIRE deficiency. Only in-frame clones appear in the TCRdb table, and some are missing; sequencing was by immunoSEQ multiplex PCR. The data contain roughly 24,000 clones, approximately 96% of them singletons. CD4+CD127+ cells were sorted as the conventional CD4 T cells. The sequenced sample was CD4+CD127+ conventional T cells sorted from PBMCs. These receptors all stem from a human donor in good health.

The chain recombines TRBV7-9 with TRBJ1-5; no reliable D call. V lost 2 bases to trimming and J lost 3 bases, with 2 bases between them. Germline V gene sequence: CDR1 SEHNR, CDR2 FQNEAQ (reference sequence). The CDR3 is made up of 12 amino acids. The CDR3: CASSLFNQPQHF. The CDR3 DNA reads as TGTGCCAGCAGCTTATTCAATCAGCCCCAGCATTTT.

This chain uses TRBV2 with TRBJ2-3, with 8 bases aligning to TRBD1. The CDR3 is 15 amino acids. The J segment lost 0 bases and the V segment lost 5 bases, leaving 4 bases of the junction unmatched. Germline V gene lookup returns CDR1 SNHLY and CDR2 FYNNEI. This CDR3 reads CASSTTGGSTDTQYF. The CDR3 coding sequence is TGTGCCAGCAGTACCACAGGGGGGAGCACAGATACGCAGTATTTT.

The chain combines TRBV28 with TRBJ1-2; 7 bases line up with TRBD1. Germline V CDR1 and CDR2: MDHEN, SYDVKM. Unmatched junction bases numbered 11, after V lost 3 bases and J lost 4 bases. This CDR3 contains 16 residues. CDR3 sequence: CASSFGGGALRYGYTF. The CDR3 region has the DNA TGTGCCAGCAGTTTTGGAGGGGGCGCTCTTCGCTATGGCTACACCTTC.

This chain joins TRBV30 and TRBJ2-1; possibly TRBD1 for D (5 bases). The CDR3 loop spans 16 amino acids. V lost 1 base, J lost 0 bases, and 13 bases lay in between. The germline gives CDR1 GTSNPN, CDR2 SVGIG (reference sequence). The CDR3 DNA follows: TGTGCCTGGAGTGCGGAAACAGGCGGCTCCTACAATGAGCAGTTCTTC. As protein: CAWSAETGGSYNEQFF.

This chain joins TRBV28 and TRBJ1-1; D is perhaps TRBD1 (5 bases). CDR1 is MDHEN, CDR2 SYDVKM, per germline. This CDR3 has 13 amino acids. V was cut by 8 bases and J by 7 bases, with 17 bases left in between. The CDR3 bases are TGTGCCAGCCCGGACATGATGGGCGGTGAAGCTTTCTTT. Translated, it gives CASPDMMGGEAFF.

CDR3 coding DNA: TGTGCCAGCAGCGTAGCCCCAGGGGGCAGGTACGAGCAGTACTTC. Residues: CASSVAPGGRYEQYF. This rearrangement joins TRBV9 to TRBJ2-7; TRBD1 agrees at 8 bases. The V gene end was trimmed by 0 bases and the J gene end by 4 bases; junction bases not matched to a gene: 6. The CDR3 is 15 residues long. Germline CDR1 SGDLS, CDR2 YYNGEE.

This clone turned up a few times. This sample also contains other DNA sequences that code for the same CDR3. The genes are TRBV20-1 and TRBJ1-4; D uncertain. Between the trimmed V and J ends, which lost 1 base and 7 bases, there was a span of 4 bases. The CDR3 sequence is 11 residues long. In germline, CDR1 is DFQATT, CDR2 SNEGSKA (reference sequence). In DNA form, the CDR3 reads TGCAGTGCTAGAGGGGTTGAAAAACTGTTTTTT. Translation: CSARGVEKLFF.

This clone was seen only a few times. CDR3 coding DNA: TGTGCCAGCAGCCCGGCAGGGGATCAAGAGACCCAGTACTTC. This encodes CASSPAGDQETQYF. The chain couples TRBV6-5 to TRBJ2-5; D may be TRBD1 (6 bases). CDR3 length equals 14 residues. The germline V and J ends were trimmed by 6 bases and 2 bases, with 13 bases remaining between them. The germline CDR1 and CDR2 sequences are MNHEY and SVGAGI.

The chain links TRBV9 to TRBJ2-1; 7 bases map to TRBD1. The CDR3 spans 15 residues. V shed 0 bases, J shed 4 bases, and the junction held 4 bases outside the gene matches. Per germline, CDR1 SGDLS and CDR2 YYNGEE. The CDR3 DNA reads as TGTGCCAGCAGCGTAGAGGGGACAGATTACAATGAGCAGTTCTTC. Encoded protein: CASSVEGTDYNEQFF.

V gene TRBV7-9 combines with J gene TRBJ2-5, with D maybe TRBD2 (6 bases). The V end was cut by 5 bases, the J end by 5 bases, with 15 bases between. The CDR3 contains 14 residues. From germline, CDR1 is SEHNR and CDR2 FQNEAQ (reference sequence). The CDR3 nucleotides are TGTGCCAGCAGCCAGACGCGGGGATGGGAGACCCAGTACTTC. Translation gives CASSQTRGWETQYF.